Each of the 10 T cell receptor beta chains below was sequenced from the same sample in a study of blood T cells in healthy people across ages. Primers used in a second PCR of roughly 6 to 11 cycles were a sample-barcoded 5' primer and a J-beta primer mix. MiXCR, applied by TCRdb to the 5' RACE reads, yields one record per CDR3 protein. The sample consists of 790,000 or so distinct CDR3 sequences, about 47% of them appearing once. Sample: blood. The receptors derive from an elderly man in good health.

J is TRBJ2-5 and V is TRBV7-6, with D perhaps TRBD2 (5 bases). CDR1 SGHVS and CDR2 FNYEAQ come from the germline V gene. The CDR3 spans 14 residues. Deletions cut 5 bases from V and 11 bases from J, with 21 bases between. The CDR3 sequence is CASSPRIEGNEQYF. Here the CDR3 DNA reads TGTGCCAGCAGCCCAAGAATCGAGGGTAATGAGCAGTACTTC.

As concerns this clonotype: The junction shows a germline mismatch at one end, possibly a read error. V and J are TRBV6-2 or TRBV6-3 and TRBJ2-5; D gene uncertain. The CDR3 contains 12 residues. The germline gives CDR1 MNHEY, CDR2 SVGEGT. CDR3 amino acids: CASSALDETRYF. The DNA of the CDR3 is TGTGCCAGCAGCGCCCTCGACGAGACCCGGTACTTC.

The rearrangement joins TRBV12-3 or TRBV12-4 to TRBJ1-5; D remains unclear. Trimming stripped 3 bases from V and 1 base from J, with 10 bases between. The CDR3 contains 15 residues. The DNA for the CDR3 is TGTGCCAGCAGTTTCCTCGCAGGAAGCAATCAGCCCCAGCATTTT. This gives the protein CASSFLAGSNQPQHF.

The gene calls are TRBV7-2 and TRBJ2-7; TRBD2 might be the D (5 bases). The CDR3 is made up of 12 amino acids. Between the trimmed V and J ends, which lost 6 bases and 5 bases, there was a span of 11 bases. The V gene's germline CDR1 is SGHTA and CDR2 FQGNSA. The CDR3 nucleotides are TGTGCCAGCAGGTCCGCGGGCCACGAGCAGTACTTC. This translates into CASRSAGHEQYF.

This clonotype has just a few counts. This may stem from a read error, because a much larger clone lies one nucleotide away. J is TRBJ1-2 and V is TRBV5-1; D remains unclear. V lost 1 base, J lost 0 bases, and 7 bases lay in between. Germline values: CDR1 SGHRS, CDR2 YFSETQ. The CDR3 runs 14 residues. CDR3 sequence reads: CASSLSGANYGYTF. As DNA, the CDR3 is TGCGCCAGCAGCTTGAGCGGGGCTAACTATGGCTACACCTTC. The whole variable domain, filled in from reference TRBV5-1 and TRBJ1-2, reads KAGVTQTPRYLIKTRGQQVTLSCSPISGHRSVSWYQQTPGQGLQFLFEYFSETQRNKGNFPGRFSGRQFSNSRSEMNVSTLELGDSALYLCASSLSGANYGYTFGSGTRLTVV.

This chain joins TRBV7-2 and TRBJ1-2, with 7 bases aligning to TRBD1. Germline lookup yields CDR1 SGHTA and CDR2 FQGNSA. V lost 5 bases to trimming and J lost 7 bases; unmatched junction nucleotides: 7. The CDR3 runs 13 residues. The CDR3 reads CASSPDRIGGYTF. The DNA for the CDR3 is TGTGCCAGCAGCCCGGACAGGATTGGTGGCTACACCTTC.

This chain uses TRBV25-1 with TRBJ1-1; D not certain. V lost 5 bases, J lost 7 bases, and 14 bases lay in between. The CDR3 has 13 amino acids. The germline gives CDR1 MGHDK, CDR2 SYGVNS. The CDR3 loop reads CASSYRGLGEAFF. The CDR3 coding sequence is TGTGCCAGCAGTTATCGGGGTTTGGGTGAAGCTTTCTTT.

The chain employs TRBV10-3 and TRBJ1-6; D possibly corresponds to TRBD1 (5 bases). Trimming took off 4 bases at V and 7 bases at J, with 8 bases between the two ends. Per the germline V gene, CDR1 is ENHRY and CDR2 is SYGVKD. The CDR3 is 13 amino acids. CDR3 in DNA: TGTGCCATCAGTGGCGGGGCAAATTCACCCCTCCACTTT. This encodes CAISGGANSPLHF.

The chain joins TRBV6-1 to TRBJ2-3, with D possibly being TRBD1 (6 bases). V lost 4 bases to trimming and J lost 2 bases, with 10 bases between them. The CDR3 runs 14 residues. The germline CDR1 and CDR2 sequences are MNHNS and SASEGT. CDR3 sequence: CASSVGQITDTQYF. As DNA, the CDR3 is TGTGCCAGCAGTGTAGGACAGATCACAGATACGCAGTATTTT.

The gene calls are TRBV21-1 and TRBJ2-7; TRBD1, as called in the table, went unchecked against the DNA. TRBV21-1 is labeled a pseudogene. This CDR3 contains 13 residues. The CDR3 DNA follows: TGTGGGGCGCCCGGGACAGGGGGCTACGAGCAGTACTTC. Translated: CGAPGTGGYEQYF.